The T cell receptor beta chain under discussion was sequenced for a study of cytotoxic CD8 clonotypes in ibrutinib-treated CLL. The overall study: Of a cohort that held some twelve relapsed/refractory and under 16 treatment-naive patients, 17 to 18 were IGHV unmutated.

Looked up from germline, CDR1 is SGHRS and CDR2 is YFSETQ. V was pared by 0 bases and J by 2 bases, with 11 bases between. The CDR3 totals 15 residues. Measured with immunoSEQ multiplex PCR; TCRdb has only the in-frame clones, and not every one. The table includes around 91,000 clones, approximately 86% detected once. Sequencing was performed on PBMCs, taken before ibrutinib treatment. The sequence was obtained from a human donor with chronic lymphocytic leukemia. V is TRBV5-1 and J is TRBJ1-1; possible D gene TRBD1, 6 bases. DNA for the CDR3: TGCGCCAGCAGCTTGGTTATAGGGGGAAACACTGAAGCTTTCTTT. This translates into CASSLVIGGNTEAFF.